This T cell receptor (beta chain) was recorded in a study of blood T cell repertoires in COVID-19. Study-wide background: The United States, Italy and Spain supplied acute and convalescent COVID-19 samples. T cells, B-cell-depleted T cells, or PBMCs provided the cDNA or gDNA that served as material.

Original data processing: Amplifying reference gene primers gave estimates of nucleated cell counts. The table came from immunoSEQ multiplex PCR; TCRdb's copy has only in-frame clones and leaves some out. Clone size and the V and J calls come from that table; the DNA yielded D and trimming. The repertoire has approximately 47,000 clones, roughly 83% of them found once; the top ten carry over 2%. The V and J ends lost 4 bases and 2 bases, in that order; junction bases with no gene match: 9. The CDR3 loop spans 17 amino acids. Per the germline V gene, CDR1 is MNHNS and CDR2 is SASEGT. This TCR was recovered from a woman aged 55-69 years with acute or convalescent COVID-19. The chain recombines TRBV6-1 with TRBJ1-2; 11 nucleotides align to TRBD1. The sample taken for sequencing was peripheral blood. CDR3 nucleotides: TGTGCCAGCAGTGTAGGGGACAGGGGGAATTTCAACTATGGCTACACCTTC. It specifies CASSVGDRGNFNYGYTF.